The entry below describes one T cell receptor beta chain. The antigen is not known. This entry comes from a study of CXCR3-negative and CXCR3-positive naive CD8 T cells. Study context: Every library held about 1.5 +/- 0.3 million TRB reads, and the total came to roughly 150 million.

Using triplicate sorts, 250,000 to 350,000 cells were collected each time from every CD8+ T cell subset. The authors gated naive CD8+ T cells as CD45RO-CCR7+CD27+CD95-. UMI-labeled 5' RACE TRB cDNA libraries were prepared from the cells. TCRdb reprocessed the 5' RACE reads and reports one entry per CDR3 protein, with no DNA. The repertoire table contains roughly 110,000 distinct CDR3 sequences. CDR1 and CDR2 from the germline V gene are SGHRS and YFSETQ. The CDR3 spans 13 residues. Whole-study findings and limits: Naive CXCR3-positive cells had TRB CDR3s more hydrophobic than those of CXCR3-negative naive cells.

This sequence was found in a human donor in good health. Some clones in this sample may be carry-over from other donors' samples. The sample consisted of naive CXCR3+ CD8+ T cells from blood. Subset meaning: CD45RO-CCR7+CD27+CD95- naive CD8+ T cells expressing CXCR3 (TNR3+). The V call is TRBV5-1, the J call TRBJ1-2. CDR3 region: CASSLTENYGYTF. Supplemented by reference TRBV5-1 and TRBJ1-2, the full variable domain reads KAGVTQTPRYLIKTRGQQVTLSCSPISGHRSVSWYQQTPGQGLQFLFEYFSETQRNKGNFPGRFSGRQFSNSRSEMNVSTLELGDSALYLCASSLTENYGYTFGSGTRLTVV.